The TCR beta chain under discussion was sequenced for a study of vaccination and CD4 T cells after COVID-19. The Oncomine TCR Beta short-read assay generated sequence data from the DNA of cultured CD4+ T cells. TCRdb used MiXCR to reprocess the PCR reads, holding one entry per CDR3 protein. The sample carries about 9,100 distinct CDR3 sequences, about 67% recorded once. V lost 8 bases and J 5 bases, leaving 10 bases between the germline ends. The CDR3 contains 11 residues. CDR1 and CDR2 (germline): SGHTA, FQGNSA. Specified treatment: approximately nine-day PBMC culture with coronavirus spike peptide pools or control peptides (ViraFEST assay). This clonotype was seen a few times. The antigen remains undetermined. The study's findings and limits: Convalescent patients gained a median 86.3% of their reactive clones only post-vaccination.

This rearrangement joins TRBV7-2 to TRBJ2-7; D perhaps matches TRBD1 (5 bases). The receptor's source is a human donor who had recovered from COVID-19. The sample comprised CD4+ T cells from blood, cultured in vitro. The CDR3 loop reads CASGREHEQYF. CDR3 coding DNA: TGTGCCAGCGGCAGGGAACACGAGCAGTACTTC.